Following are 8 T cell receptor beta chains from one sample sequenced in a study of blood T cell repertoires in COVID-19. Using immunoSEQ multiplex PCR, the repertoire was profiled, and TCRdb retains in-frame clones only, with some absent. The table shows roughly 120,000 clones, with less than 75% occurring only once. Sequenced: peripheral blood. The receptor set was obtained from a human donor with acute or convalescent COVID-19. The donor label of this sample is uncertain.

V gene TRBV2 combines with J gene TRBJ2-1; D is ambiguous. There are 13 residues in the CDR3. Trimming left V 0 bases short and J 6 bases short, with 6 bases between. From germline, CDR1 is SNHLY and CDR2 FYNNEI. The CDR3 protein is CASSEANGNEQFF. Here the CDR3 DNA reads TGTGCCAGCAGTGAAGCCAACGGCAATGAGCAGTTCTTC.

The chain links TRBV3-1 (or the pseudogene TRBV3-2) to TRBJ2-5; TRBD2 aligns across 11 bases. From germline, CDR1 is LGHDT and CDR2 YNNKEL (reference sequence). This CDR3 has 14 amino acids. V shed 4 bases and J 3 bases; nucleotides not matched to a gene: 1. The CDR3 coding sequence is TGTGCCAGCAGCCTGGGACTAGCGGAAGAGACCCAGTACTTC. Protein: CASSLGLAEETQYF.

The rearrangement joins TRBV28 to TRBJ1-5, with D perhaps matching TRBD1 (6 bases). V shed 1 base and J shed 8 bases, with 15 bases lying between them. Germline assignment: CDR1 MDHEN and CDR2 SYDVKM. The CDR3 extends over 15 amino acids. The CDR3 DNA follows: TGTGCCAGCAGTTTATATGGGATAGGGGGTAAGCCCCAGCATTTT. Residues: CASSLYGIGGKPQHF. Full variable domain (remainder filled in from reference TRBV28 and TRBJ1-5): DVKVTQSSRYLVKRTGEKVFLECVQDMDHENMFWYRQDPGLGLRLIYFSYDVKMKEKGDIPEGYSVSREKKERFSLILESASTNQTSMYLCASSLYGIGGKPQHFGDGTRLSIL.

The rearrangement links TRBV5-4 to TRBJ1-1; D is undetermined. Per germline, CDR1 SGHNT and CDR2 YYREEE (reference sequence). The V end lost 2 bases, the J end lost 5 bases, and 13 bases lay between the germline ends. The CDR3 covers 14 residues. The CDR3 sequence: CASSFPGSGTEAFF. CDR3 in DNA: TGTGCCAGCAGCTTCCCAGGTTCTGGAACTGAAGCTTTCTTT. The full variable domain, rest sourced from reference TRBV5-4 and TRBJ1-1, is ETGVTQSPTHLIKTRGQQVTLRCSSQSGHNTVSWYQQALGQGPQFIFQYYREEENGRGNFPPRFSGLQFPNYSSELNVNALELDDSALYLCASSFPGSGTEAFFGQGTRLTVV.

V gene TRBV6-5 combines with J gene TRBJ1-3; D may be TRBD1 (5 bases). Germline CDR1 MNHEY, CDR2 SVGAGI. This CDR3 has 12 residues. Between the trimmed V and J ends, which lost 3 bases and 9 bases, there was a span of 9 bases. As DNA, the CDR3 is TGTGCCAGCAGTTATGGGGGGGGCACCATATATTTT. Its protein product is CASSYGGGTIYF.

This clone has just a few counts. The V call is TRBV29-1, the J call TRBJ1-2; 7 bases align to TRBD1. The V gene end was trimmed by 6 bases and the J gene end by 6 bases; junction bases not matched to a gene: 1. The CDR3 is 10 residues long. Germline CDR1 and CDR2: SQVTM and ANQGSEA. CDR3 residues: CSVDRDGYTF. DNA for the CDR3: TGCAGCGTCGACAGGGATGGCTACACCTTC.

This clone was found a few times. The V call is TRBV12-3 or TRBV12-4, the J call TRBJ1-1; D perhaps matches TRBD1 (6 bases). Trimming pared 3 bases from V and 8 bases from J, leaving 13 bases between. The CDR3 totals 13 residues. The CDR3 spells CASSFRSRGEAFF. The CDR3 region has the DNA TGTGCCAGCAGTTTCAGGAGCAGGGGAGAAGCTTTCTTT.

This chain links TRBV7-2 with TRBJ1-4; 8 bases are a match to TRBD1. The CDR3 totals 14 residues. The ends lost 5 bases at V and 7 bases at J; junction bases unmatched: 6. Germline-derived CDR1 and CDR2 are SGHTA and FQGNSA. The chain's CDR3 is CASSKAGGGEKLFF. CDR3 DNA: TGTGCCAGCAGCAAAGCAGGGGGCGGTGAAAAACTGTTTTTT. Looking up the rest from reference TRBV7-2 and TRBJ1-4 gives the full variable domain: GAGVSQSPSNKVTEKGKDVELRCDPISGHTALYWYRQSLGQGLEFLIYFQGNSAPDKSGLPSDRFSAERTGGSVSTLTIQRTQQEDSAVYLCASSKAGGGEKLFFGSGTQLSVL.